A selection of T cell receptor beta chains follows, all from one sample in a study of blood T cell repertoires in COVID-19. Here immunoSEQ multiplex PCR was the method, and the copy in TCRdb shows in-frame clones only, minus some. The table includes about 220,000 clones, about 79% detected once. Input material: peripheral blood. The receptors derive from a man aged 50 to 59 with active or convalescent COVID-19. CDR3s include the opening cysteine and the closing phenylalanine or tryptophan. D genes are given only for firm matches. Expanded clones get a size class; other rows say once, few or many, or leave the size out.

clone_size: NA; j_call: TRBJ1-2; v_call: TRBV19; d_call: NA; cdr3_length: 14; cdr3_nt: TGTGCCAGTAGTATGACGGGACACCTCTATGGCTACACCTTC; cdr3_aa: CASSMTGHLYGYTF
clone_size: NA; j_call: TRBJ2-1; v_call: TRBV7-6; d_call: NA; cdr3_length: 18; cdr3_nt: TGTGCCAGCAGCTCCCCCCCCGGTTTGCCAAGCTCCTACAATGAGCAGTTCTTC; cdr3_aa: CASSSPPGLPSSYNEQFF
clone_size: NA; j_call: TRBJ2-3; v_call: TRBV27; d_call: NA; cdr3_length: 16; cdr3_nt: TGTGCCAGCAGTTTATCGAACCCTATCGGGACAGATACGCAGTATTTT; cdr3_aa: CASSLSNPIGTDTQYF
clone_size: few; j_call: TRBJ1-4; v_call: TRBV28; d_call: TRBD1; cdr3_length: 13; cdr3_nt: TGTGCCAGCCATGACAGGGGGGCTGAAAAACTGTTTTTT; cdr3_aa: CASHDRGAEKLFF
clone_size: NA; j_call: TRBJ2-3; v_call: TRBV28; d_call: TRBD2; cdr3_length: 16; cdr3_nt: TGTGCCAGCAGTTTATGGGTGGGAGGGCGCACAGATACGCAGTATTTT; cdr3_aa: CASSLWVGGRTDTQYF
clone_size: NA; j_call: TRBJ1-5; v_call: TRBV20-1; d_call: NA; cdr3_length: 13; cdr3_nt: TGCAGTGCCAGTTGGAGCTCCAATCAGCCCCAGCATTTT; cdr3_aa: CSASWSSNQPQHF
clone_size: few; j_call: TRBJ1-5; v_call: TRBV5-1; d_call: NA; cdr3_length: 15; cdr3_nt: TGCGCCAGCAGTCTCTCACGAGTTGTCAATCAGCCCCAGCATTTT; cdr3_aa: CASSLSRVVNQPQHF
clone_size: NA; j_call: TRBJ2-6; v_call: TRBV7-9; d_call: NA; cdr3_length: 16; cdr3_nt: TGTGCCAGCAGCTTAGGGGACAATGCTGGGGCCAACGTCCTGACTTTC; cdr3_aa: CASSLGDNAGANVLTF
clone_size: NA; j_call: TRBJ2-3; v_call: TRBV7-8; d_call: NA; cdr3_length: 14; cdr3_nt: TGTGCCAGCAGCTTCTTTGGGGGGACGAATACGCAGTATTTT; cdr3_aa: CASSFFGGTNTQYF
clone_size: NA; j_call: TRBJ2-7; v_call: TRBV6-2/TRBV6-3; d_call: NA; cdr3_length: 11; cdr3_nt: TGTGCCAGCAGTCAAACCTACGAGCAGTACTTC; cdr3_aa: CASSQTYEQYF
clone_size: NA; j_call: TRBJ1-6; v_call: TRBV7-8; d_call: NA; cdr3_length: 15; cdr3_nt: TGTGCCAGCAGCACCGGTTCAGGGATTAATTCACCCCTCCACTTT; cdr3_aa: CASSTGSGINSPLHF